This T cell receptor beta chain was sequenced for a study of T-cell memory formation after mild COVID-19. CDR3 length: 13 residues. The germline CDR1 and CDR2 sequences are SEHNR and FQNEAQ (reference sequence). Trimming shortened V by 11 bases and J by 2 bases, and 15 bases separated the two germline ends. TCRdb recomputed calls from the 5' RACE reads with MiXCR, one row per CDR3 protein. The top ten clones hold just over 3% of a sample with some 210,000 distinct CDR3 sequences, under 12% of them seen once. Comments on this clonotype: What it binds is not known.

Overall study findings and caveats: Among contracting clones, CD4+ were mainly CM/EM and CD8+ enriched in EMRA.

The receptor's source is a young man who had mild COVID-19 (a few samples of this study predate the infection). Cell type and time point are not known. J is TRBJ1-1 and V is TRBV7-9; D remains unclear. Material: PBMCs or a T cell subset sorted from them (not recorded which). The CDR3 loop is CASFPRPNTEAFF. CDR3 in DNA: TGTGCCTCTTTCCCGAGACCCAACACTGAAGCTTTCTTT. The full variable domain, its missing parts supplied by reference TRBV7-9 and TRBJ1-1, is DTGVSQNPRHKITKRGQNVTFRCDPISEHNRLYWYRQTLGQGPEFLTYFQNEAQLEKSRLLSDRFSAERPKGSFSTLEIQRTEQGDSAMYLCASFPRPNTEAFFGQGTRLTVV.